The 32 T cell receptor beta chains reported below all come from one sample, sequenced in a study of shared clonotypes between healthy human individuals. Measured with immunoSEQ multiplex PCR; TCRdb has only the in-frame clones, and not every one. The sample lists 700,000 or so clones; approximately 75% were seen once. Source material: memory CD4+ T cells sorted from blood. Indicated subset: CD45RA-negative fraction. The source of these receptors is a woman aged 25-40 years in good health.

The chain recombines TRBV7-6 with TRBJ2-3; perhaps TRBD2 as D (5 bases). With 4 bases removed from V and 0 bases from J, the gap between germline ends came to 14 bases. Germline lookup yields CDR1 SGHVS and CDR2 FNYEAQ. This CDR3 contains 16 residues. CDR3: CASSSWRAASTDTQYF. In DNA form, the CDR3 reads TGTGCCAGCAGCTCGTGGAGAGCGGCTAGCACAGATACGCAGTATTTT.

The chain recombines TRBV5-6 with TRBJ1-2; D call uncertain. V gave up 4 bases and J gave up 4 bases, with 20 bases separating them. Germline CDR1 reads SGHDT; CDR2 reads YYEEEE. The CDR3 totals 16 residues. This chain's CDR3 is CASSTVGQALSYGYTF. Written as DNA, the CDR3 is TGTGCCAGCAGCACGGTCGGGCAGGCCCTATCCTATGGCTACACCTTC.

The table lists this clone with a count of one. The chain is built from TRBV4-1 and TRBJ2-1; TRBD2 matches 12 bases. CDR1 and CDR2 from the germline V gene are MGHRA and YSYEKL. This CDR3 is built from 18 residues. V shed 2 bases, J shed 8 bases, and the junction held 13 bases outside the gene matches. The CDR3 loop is CASSQSALAGGPGYEQFF. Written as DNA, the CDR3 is TGCGCCAGCAGCCAATCCGCCCTAGCGGGAGGGCCCGGCTATGAGCAGTTCTTC.

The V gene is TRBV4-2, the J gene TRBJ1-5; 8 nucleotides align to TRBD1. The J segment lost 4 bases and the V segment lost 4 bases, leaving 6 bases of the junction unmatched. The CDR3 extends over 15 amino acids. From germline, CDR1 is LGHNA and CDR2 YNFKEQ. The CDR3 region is CASSPDRERNQPQHF. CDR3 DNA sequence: TGTGCCAGCAGCCCGGACAGGGAGCGAAATCAGCCCCAGCATTTT.

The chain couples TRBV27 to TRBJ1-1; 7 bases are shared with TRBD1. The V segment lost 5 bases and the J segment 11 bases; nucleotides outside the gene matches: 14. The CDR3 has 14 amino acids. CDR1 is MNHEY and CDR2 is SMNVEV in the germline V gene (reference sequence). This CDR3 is CASSPLDRAGKAFF. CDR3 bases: TGTGCCAGCAGTCCCCTCGACAGGGCCGGTAAGGCTTTCTTT.

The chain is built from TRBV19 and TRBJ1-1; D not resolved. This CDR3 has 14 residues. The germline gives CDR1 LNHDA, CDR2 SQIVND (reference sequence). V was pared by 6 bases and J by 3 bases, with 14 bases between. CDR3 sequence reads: CASRVFGTDTEAFF. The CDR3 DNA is TGTGCCAGTAGGGTTTTTGGAACGGACACTGAAGCTTTCTTT.

The CDR3 DNA sequence: TGTGCCAGCAGTGAACCGAACACCGGGGAGCTGTTTTTT. It is translated as CASSEPNTGELFF. The chain recombines TRBV6-1 with TRBJ2-2; D unclear. CDR1 is MNHNS, CDR2 SASEGT, per germline. V was shortened by 2 bases and J by 0 bases, with 1 base between the two germline ends. This CDR3 is 13 amino acids long.

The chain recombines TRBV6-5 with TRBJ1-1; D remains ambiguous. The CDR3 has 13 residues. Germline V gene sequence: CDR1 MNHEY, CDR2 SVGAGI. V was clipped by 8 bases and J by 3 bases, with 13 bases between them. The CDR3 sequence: CASGRTLYTEAFF. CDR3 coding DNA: TGTGCCAGCGGGAGGACTCTTTACACTGAAGCTTTCTTT.

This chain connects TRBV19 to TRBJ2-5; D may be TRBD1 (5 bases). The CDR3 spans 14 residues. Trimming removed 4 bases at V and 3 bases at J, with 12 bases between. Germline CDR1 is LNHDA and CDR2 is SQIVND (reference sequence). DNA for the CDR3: TGTGCCAGTAGTACCACCCGACAGAAAGAGACCCAGTACTTC. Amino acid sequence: CASSTTRQKETQYF.

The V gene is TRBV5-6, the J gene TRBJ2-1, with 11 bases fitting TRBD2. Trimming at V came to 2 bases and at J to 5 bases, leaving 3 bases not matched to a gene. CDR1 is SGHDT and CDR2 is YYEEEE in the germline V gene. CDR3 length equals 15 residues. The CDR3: CASSFRLAGHNEQFF. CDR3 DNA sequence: TGTGCCAGCAGCTTTAGACTAGCGGGGCACAATGAGCAGTTCTTC.

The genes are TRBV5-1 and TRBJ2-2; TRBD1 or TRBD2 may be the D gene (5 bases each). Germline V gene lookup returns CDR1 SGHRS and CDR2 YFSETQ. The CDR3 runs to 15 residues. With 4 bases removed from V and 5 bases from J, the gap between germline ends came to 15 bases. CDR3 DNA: TGCGCCAGCAGCCCCGGGACGCTTGGGACCGGGGAGCTGTTTTTT. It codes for CASSPGTLGTGELFF. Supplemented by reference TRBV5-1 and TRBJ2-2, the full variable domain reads KAGVTQTPRYLIKTRGQQVTLSCSPISGHRSVSWYQQTPGQGLQFLFEYFSETQRNKGNFPGRFSGRQFSNSRSEMNVSTLELGDSALYLCASSPGTLGTGELFFGEGSRLTVL.

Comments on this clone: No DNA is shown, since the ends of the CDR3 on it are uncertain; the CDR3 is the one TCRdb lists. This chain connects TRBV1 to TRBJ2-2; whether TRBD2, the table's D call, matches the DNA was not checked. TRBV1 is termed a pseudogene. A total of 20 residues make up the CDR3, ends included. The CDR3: CTSSPPTISAPAAKVRGAVF.

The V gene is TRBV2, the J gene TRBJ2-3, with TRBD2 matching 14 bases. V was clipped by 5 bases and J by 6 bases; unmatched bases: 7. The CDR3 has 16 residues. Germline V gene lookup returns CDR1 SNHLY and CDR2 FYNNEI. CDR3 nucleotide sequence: TGTGCCAGCAGTCAGGGACTAGCGGGAGTGAAGGATACGCAGTATTTT. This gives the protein CASSQGLAGVKDTQYF.

The chain's CDR3 is CASKTSGLQETQYF. In DNA form, the CDR3 reads TGCGCCAGCAAGACTAGCGGCCTCCAAGAGACCCAGTACTTC. The chain links TRBV5-1 to TRBJ2-5; 9 bases map to TRBD2. Germline loops: CDR1 SGHRS, CDR2 YFSETQ. CDR3 length equals 14 residues. Germline trimming cut 6 bases from V and 1 base from J; bases unmatched to any gene: 4.

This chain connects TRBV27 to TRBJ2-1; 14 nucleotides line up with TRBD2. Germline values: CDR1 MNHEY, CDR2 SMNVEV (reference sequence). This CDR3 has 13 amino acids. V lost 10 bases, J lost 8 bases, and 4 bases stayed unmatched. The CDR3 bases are TGTGCCATCGGGACTAGCGGGAGCGATGAGCAGTTCTTC. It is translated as CAIGTSGSDEQFF.

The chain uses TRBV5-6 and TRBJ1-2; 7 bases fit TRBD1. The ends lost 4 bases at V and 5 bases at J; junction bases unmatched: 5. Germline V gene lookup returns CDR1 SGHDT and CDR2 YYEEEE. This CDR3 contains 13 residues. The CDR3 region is CASSRDRTYGYTF. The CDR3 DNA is TGTGCCAGCAGCAGGGACAGAACTTATGGCTACACCTTC.

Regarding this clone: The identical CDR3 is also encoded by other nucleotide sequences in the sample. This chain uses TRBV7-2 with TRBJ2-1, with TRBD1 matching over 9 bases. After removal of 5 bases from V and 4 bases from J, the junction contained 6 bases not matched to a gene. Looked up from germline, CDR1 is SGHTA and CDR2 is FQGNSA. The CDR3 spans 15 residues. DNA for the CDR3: TGTGCCAGCAGCCAAGACAGGGGGGATTACAATGAGCAGTTCTTC. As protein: CASSQDRGDYNEQFF.

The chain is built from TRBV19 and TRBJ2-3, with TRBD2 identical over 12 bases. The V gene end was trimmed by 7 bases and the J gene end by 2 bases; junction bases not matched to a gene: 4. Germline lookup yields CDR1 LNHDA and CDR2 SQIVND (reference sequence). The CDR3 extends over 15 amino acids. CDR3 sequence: CASKGLAGTTDTQYF. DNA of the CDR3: TGTGCCAGTAAGGGACTAGCGGGCACCACAGATACGCAGTATTTT.

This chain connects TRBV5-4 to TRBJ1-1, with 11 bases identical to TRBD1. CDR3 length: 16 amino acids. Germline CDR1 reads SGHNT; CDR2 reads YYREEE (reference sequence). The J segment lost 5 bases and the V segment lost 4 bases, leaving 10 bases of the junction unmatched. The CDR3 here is CASSAGQGEDMTEAFF. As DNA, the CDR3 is TGTGCCAGCAGCGCGGGACAGGGGGAGGACATGACTGAAGCTTTCTTT.

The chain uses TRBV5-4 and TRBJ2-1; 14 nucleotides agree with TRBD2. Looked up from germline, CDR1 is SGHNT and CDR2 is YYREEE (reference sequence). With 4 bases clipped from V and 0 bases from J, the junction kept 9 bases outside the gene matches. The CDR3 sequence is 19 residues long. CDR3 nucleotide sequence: TGTGCCAGCAGCGGTGGGACTAGCGGGAGTAGCGGCTCCTACAATGAGCAGTTCTTC. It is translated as CASSGGTSGSSGSYNEQFF.

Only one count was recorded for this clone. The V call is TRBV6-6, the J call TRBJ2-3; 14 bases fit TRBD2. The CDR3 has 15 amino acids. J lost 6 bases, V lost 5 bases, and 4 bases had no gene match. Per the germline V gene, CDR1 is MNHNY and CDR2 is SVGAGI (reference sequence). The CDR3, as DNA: TGTGCCAGCAGTGGGGGACTAGCGGGAGAGGATACGCAGTATTTT. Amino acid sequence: CASSGGLAGEDTQYF.

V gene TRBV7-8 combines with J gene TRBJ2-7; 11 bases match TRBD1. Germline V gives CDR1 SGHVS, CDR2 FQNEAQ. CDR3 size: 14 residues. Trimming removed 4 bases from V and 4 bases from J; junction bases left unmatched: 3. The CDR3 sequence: CASSYGDRGYEQYF. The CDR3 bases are TGTGCCAGCAGCTATGGGGACAGGGGGTACGAGCAGTACTTC.

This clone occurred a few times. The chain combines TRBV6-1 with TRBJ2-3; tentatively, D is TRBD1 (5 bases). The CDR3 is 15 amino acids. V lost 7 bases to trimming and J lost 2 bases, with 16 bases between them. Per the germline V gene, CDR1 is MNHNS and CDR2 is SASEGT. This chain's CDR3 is CASKSGSANTDTQYF. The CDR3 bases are TGTGCCAGCAAATCAGGGTCGGCCAACACAGATACGCAGTATTTT.

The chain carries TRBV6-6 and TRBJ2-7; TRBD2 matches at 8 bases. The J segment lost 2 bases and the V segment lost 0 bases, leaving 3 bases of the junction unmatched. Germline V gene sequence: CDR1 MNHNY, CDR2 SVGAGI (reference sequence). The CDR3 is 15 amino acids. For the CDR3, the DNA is TGTGCCAGCAGTTACTCGGCGGGAGGTACCTACGAGCAGTACTTC. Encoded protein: CASSYSAGGTYEQYF.

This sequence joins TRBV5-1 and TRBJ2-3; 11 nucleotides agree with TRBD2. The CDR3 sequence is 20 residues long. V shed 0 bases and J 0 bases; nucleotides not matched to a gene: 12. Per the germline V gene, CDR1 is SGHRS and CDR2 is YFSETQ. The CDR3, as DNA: TGCGCCAGCAGCTTGGGTGTGACGGGCCTAGCGGGAGGAAGCACAGATACGCAGTATTTT. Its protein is CASSLGVTGLAGGSTDTQYF.

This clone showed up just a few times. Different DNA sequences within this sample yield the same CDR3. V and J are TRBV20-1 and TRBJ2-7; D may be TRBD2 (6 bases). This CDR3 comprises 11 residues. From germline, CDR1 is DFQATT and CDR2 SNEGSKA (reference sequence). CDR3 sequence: CSSGLTYEQYF. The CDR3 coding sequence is TGCTCGAGCGGGTTGACCTACGAGCAGTACTTC.

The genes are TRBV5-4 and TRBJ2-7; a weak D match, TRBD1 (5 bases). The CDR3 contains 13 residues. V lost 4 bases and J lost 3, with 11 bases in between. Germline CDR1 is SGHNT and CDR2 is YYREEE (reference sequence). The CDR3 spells CASSPVGDYEQYF. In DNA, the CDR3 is TGTGCCAGCAGCCCGGTAGGGGACTACGAGCAGTACTTC.

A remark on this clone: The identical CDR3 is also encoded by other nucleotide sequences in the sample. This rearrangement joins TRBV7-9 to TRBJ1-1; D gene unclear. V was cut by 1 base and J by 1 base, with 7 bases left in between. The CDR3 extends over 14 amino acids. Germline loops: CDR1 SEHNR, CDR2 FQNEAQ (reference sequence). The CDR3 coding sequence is TGTGCCAGCAGCTTAGAACGGAAGAACACTGAAGCTTTCTTT. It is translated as CASSLERKNTEAFF.

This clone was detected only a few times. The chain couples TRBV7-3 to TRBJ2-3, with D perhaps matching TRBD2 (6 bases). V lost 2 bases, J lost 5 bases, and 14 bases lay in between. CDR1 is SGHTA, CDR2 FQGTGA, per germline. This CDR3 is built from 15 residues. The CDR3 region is CASSLGSVRGDTQYF. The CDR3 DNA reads TGTGCCAGCAGCTTAGGGAGCGTGCGGGGAGATACGCAGTATTTT.

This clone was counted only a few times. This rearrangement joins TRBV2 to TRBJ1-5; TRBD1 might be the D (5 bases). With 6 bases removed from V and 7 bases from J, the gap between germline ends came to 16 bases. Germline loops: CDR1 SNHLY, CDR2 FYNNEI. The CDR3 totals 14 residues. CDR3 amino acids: CASRLVQGEQPQHF. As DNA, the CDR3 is TGTGCCAGCAGATTGGTCCAGGGCGAACAGCCCCAGCATTTT.

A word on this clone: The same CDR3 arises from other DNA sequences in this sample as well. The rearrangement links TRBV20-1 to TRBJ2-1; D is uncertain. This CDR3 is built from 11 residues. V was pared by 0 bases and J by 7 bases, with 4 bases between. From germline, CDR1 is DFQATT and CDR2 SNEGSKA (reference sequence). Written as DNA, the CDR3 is TGCAGTGCTAGAGATGGGAATGAGCAGTTCTTC. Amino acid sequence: CSARDGNEQFF.

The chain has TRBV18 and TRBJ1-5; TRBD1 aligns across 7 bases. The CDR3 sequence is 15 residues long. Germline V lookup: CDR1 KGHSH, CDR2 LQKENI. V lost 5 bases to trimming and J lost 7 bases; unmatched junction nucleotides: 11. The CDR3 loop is CASSSVGGAGQPQHF. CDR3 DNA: TGTGCCAGCTCATCCGTAGGGGGCGCTGGGCAGCCCCAGCATTTT.